Listed here is a single T cell receptor beta chain. The sample holds a few counts of this clone. Its antigen has not been determined. One base away there is no much larger clone; base qualities are not given. The cohort comprised approximately 700 healthy bone marrow donors. Cohort members were all nominally healthy when sampled, although unrecorded immune exposures were likely present. The donor tested CMV seropositive, placing the donor among the 289 seropositive members of the cohort. A peripheral blood sample was collected from each donor, and TCR beta sequencing was performed on peripheral blood mononuclear cells. Genomic DNA extraction from the blood cell samples was performed with the Qiagen DNeasy Blood Extraction Kit. Preparation of the library involved the immunoSEQ multiplex PCR assay. For the multiplex PCR, a mixture combining 60 forward primers for TCR Vbeta segments and 13 reverse primers for TCR Jbeta segments was used. The CDR3 region of rearranged TCR beta genes was amplified from genomic DNA by a multiplex PCR assay. The amplified TCR beta libraries were sequenced on the Illumina HiSeq System as 87-base-pair reads. The paper's data handling went like this. In a later analysis, about 80 million unique TCR beta chains were counted across the approximately 620 repertoires, and roughly 11 million of these chains were shared by at least two donors. To remove PCR and sequencing errors, raw reads were error-corrected and collapsed into unique sequences using a nearest-neighbor algorithm that merged closely related sequences. V, D and J gene segments were assigned by aligning CDR3 sequences to IMGT reference sequences. Each retained sequence needed at least a six-nucleotide match to both a V gene segment and a J gene segment. Rearrangements were classified as productive when the CDR3 lacked stop codons and remained in frame with V and J, and all other rearrangements were classified as non-productive. Following IMGT convention, CDR3 was defined as the stretch from the second conserved V-encoded cysteine up to the conserved J-encoded phenylalanine. In an earlier analysis of approximately 590 of the donors, sequences lacking an unambiguous match to a single V gene segment were excluded. An earlier analysis of under 750 of the donors called V segments functional above 56.7% productive rearrangements and segregating when the between-donor standard deviation exceeded 5%. A statistical classification framework was built for diagnosing cytomegalovirus status from the catalog of TCR beta chain sequences. In a later analysis, TCR nucleotide sequences were compared against IMGT/GENE-DB human TR gene sequences so that V and J genes could be assigned. A later analysis assigned CDR3 sequences and most-parsimonious VDJ recombination scenarios with the TCRdist pipeline. A later analysis defined each TCR beta chain by its CDR3 amino acid sequence plus V-gene family, and excluded reads lacking a unique V-gene family. In a later analysis, 500 to 650 highly shared, low-generation-probability nucleotide sequences were removed to address suspected cross-contamination and a sequencing artifact. In a later analysis, a clonal expansion index for each public chain was calculated from normalized within-repertoire ranks of inferred template counts. Generation probabilities in a later analysis came from a VDJ recombination model fitted to out-of-frame rearrangements, and those results were checked against IGoR. Hypergeometric tests were used in a later analysis to score TCR-TCR, TCR-HLA and TCR-CMV co-occurrence, with a repertoire-size bias correction applied to the TCR pairs. False discovery rates were estimated in a later analysis by permuting HLA or CMV assignments 20 times. In a later analysis, co-occurring TCRs were grouped with DBSCAN, and TCRdist sequence similarity was added when clustering was performed within HLA-allele-positive subsets. Repertoires with fewer than 30,000 or more than 120,000 public chains, plus five repertoires with anomalous nucleotide sharing, were excluded from co-occurrence clustering. TCRdb took over this immuneACCESS table, retaining in-frame rearrangements with V and J assigned. Such tables are incomplete; in checked studies, under half of the missing clones stem from an unresolved V gene, and the remainder is unexplained. V and J calls plus clone size are reproduced from that table; the DNA served to infer D and trimming. The sample includes over 90,000 clones, with 70% to 80% observed a single time. The ten largest make up around 19% of the sample.

This record belongs to a study of cytomegalovirus exposure and HLA in healthy donors (TCRdb year 2017). Concerning the study at large: An earlier analysis of roughly 570 of the donors reported 250 to 350 Gb of sequence data and 100 million to 120 million unique TCR beta sequences obtained from roughly 170 million T cells. Both class I and class II loci were covered by HLA typing, at four-digit resolution. All discovery cohort repertoires had been generated on a single sequencing platform. Roughly 300 gigabases of sequencing data and approximately 91 million unique TCR sequences made up an early release that covered approximately 650 HLA-typed donors. A separate validation cohort of approximately 130 different subjects was used in addition to the roughly 670-subject first cohort. Four or five DR-DQ haplotypes were treated as single units for association and clustering because of strong linkage in the cohort. Donor age, sex, ethnicity and CMV serostatus were compiled together with the repertoire data. Among 398 genotyped donors of the cohort, an average of around 240,000 unique TCR beta nucleotide sequences were sequenced per donor, around a sixth of them non-productive. A later genetic analysis used genome-wide SNP genotypes for about 55% of the 666 donors, treating that subset as a discovery cohort. The number of typed donors differed by locus: about 629-630 for A, B, C, DRB1 and DQB1; approximately 540 for DQA1; 606 for DPA1; and about 450 for DPB1. A later analysis re-examined previously published TCR beta repertoires from about 700 donors and added high-resolution HLA genotyping to investigate patterns of TCR occurrence. Of the roughly 390 genotyped donors, around 81% fell in the genetic ancestry cluster associated with self-reported Caucasian donors. To predict cytomegalovirus infection status, the study combined high-throughput TCR immunosequencing, statistical association of individual TCRs with disease status, and machine learning. The study aimed to test whether cataloging public T cell receptors could reveal signatures of past pathogen exposure. An earlier analysis of some 600 of the donors applied high-throughput TCR beta sequencing to assess whether each TCR beta V gene segment acted as functional or pseudogenic. The T cell repertoires of several hundred subjects were profiled by immunosequencing and related to cytomegalovirus serostatus. The later analysis used no new phenotypic data to find candidate immune exposures, relying instead on TCR beta sequences and their occurrence across donors.

Counted from cysteine to phenylalanine, this CDR3 has 15 amino acids. Only CDR3 DNA remains: 45 bases, in frame from the first base. Overall results and qualifications from the work: A few of the identified cytomegalovirus-associated TCR beta chains were confirmed in vitro to be specific for cytomegalovirus antigens. It was suggested by the authors that the approach could potentially be generalized to other disease states and immunological phenotypes. In both the original and validation cohorts, the classifier was reported to diagnose cytomegalovirus status with high specificity and sensitivity. At a false discovery rate of 0.05, a later analysis linked under 20,000 TCR beta sequences to specific HLA alleles. Because counts were too low, roughly 17 rarely observed V segments, including chromosome 9 orphons, were left out of the earlier analysis of 500 to 750 of the donors. In the study, about 150 TCR beta chains were listed as associated with cytomegalovirus. V-gene and J-gene trimming of TCR beta chains was associated with a missense DCLRE1C variant in a later genetic analysis, and the association was replicated in an independent cohort. Correlated functional status among segregating V segments might be attributable to linkage disequilibrium, but an unknown experimental factor could not be ruled out. In a later analysis, TCR association rates were found to vary across HLA loci, with the most associated TCRs seen for DRB1 alleles and the fewest for HLA-C alleles. The sequencing pipeline was judged likely to have produced a cluster of highly shared sequence variants as a technical artifact. In a later analysis, most CMV-associated TCR beta chains were found to appear HLA-restricted, with HLA associations seemingly driven largely by CMV exposure. Sequencing depth was assumed to be roughly uniform across donors in the presence/absence analyses, though that assumption may not hold. Most TCR sequences were observed very rarely across donors, whereas some public TCRs were present in many individuals. Assigning TCR associations to individual alleles was difficult when HLA alleles, especially DR and DQ, strongly co-occurred. Because some donors lacked HLA typing at each locus, the association tests relied only on the typed subset. Several of the top co-occurrence clusters appeared to be linked to parvovirus B19, influenza, CMV and Epstein-Barr virus, according to a later analysis. The only immune exposure information available for the cohort was CMV serostatus. In a later genetic analysis, fewer N-insertions in productive TCRs were reported among donors in an Asian-associated ancestry cluster than the roughly 670-donor mean. A further reported finding was that TCR beta sequences accurately predicted the HLA-A and HLA-B alleles for most subjects in the first cohort. The cohort was sequenced for TCR beta chains only, and without alpha or paired-chain data the features that could be detected were limited. In a later analysis, HLA-associated TCR beta chains showed more clonal expansion and lower generation probabilities than non-associated chains that were equally common. In an earlier analysis of roughly 500 of the donors, most TCR beta V segments appeared in productive rearrangements about 87% or about 30% of the time, broadly matching IMGT annotations. Some IMGT-functional V segments, including TRBV6-2 and TRBV6-3, could not be told apart with the 87-base-pair reads, so those segments were excluded.

Sequenced sample: PBMCs. The sequence links TRBV21-1 to TRBJ1-1. TRBV21-1 is a pseudogene segment. This clonotype was sampled from a woman in her sixties in good health and CMV-seropositive. This receptor carries the CDR3 CASSNVGGRRTEAFF. The DNA is as follows: TGTGCCAGCAGCAACGTCGGGGGGCGTCGAACTGAAGCTTTCTTT.